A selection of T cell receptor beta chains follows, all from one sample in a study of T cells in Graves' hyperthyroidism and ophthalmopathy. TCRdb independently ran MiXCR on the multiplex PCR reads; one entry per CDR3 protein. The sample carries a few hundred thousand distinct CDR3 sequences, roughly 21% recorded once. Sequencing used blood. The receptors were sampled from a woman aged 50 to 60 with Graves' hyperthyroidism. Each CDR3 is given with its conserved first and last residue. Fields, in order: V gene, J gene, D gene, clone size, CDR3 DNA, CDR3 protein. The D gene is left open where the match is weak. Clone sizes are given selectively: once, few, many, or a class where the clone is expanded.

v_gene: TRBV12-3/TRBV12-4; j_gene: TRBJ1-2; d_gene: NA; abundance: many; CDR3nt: TGTGCCAGCAGTTTACGAGCCGGAACCGCATCTAACTATGGCTACACCTTC; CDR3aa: CASSLRAGTASNYGYTF
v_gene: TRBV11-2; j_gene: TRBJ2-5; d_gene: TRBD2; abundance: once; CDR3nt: TGTGCCAGCAGCTTAGGACTAGCGACCTGGGGAGAGACCCAGTACTTC; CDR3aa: CASSLGLATWGETQYF
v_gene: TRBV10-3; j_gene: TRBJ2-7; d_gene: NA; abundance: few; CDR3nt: TGTGCCACCCGTCAGGAAAGCTCCTACGAGCAGTACTTC; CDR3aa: CATRQESSYEQYF
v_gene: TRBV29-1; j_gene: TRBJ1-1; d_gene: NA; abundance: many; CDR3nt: TGCAGCGGCTCCCGAGGGGGGGGGTCCACTGAAGCTTTCTTT; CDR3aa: CSGSRGGGSTEAFF
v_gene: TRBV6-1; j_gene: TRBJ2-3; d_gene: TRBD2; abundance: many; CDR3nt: TGTGCCAGCAGTTTCAGGCAAGCGGGGACAGATACGCAGTATTTT; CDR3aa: CASSFRQAGTDTQYF
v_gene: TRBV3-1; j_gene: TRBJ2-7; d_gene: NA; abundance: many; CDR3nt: TGTGCCAGCAGCCAAGGATCAAGCTACGAGCAGTACTTC; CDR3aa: CASSQGSSYEQYF
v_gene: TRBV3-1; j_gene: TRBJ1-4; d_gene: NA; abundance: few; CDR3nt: TGTGCCAGCAGCCCTAGTCTAAATGAAAAACTGTTTTTT; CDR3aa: CASSPSLNEKLFF
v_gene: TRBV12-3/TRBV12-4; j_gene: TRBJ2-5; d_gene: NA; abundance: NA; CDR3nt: TGTGCCAGCAGCCACCGAGGAGGGGGAGAGACCCAGTACTTC; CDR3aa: CASSHRGGGETQYF
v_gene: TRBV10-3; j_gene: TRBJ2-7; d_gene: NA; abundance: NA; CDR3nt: TGTGCCATCAAAAAGGGAGAGGGGCATTACGAGCAGTACTTC; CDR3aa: CAIKKGEGHYEQYF
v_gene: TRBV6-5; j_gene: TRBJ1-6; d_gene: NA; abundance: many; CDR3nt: TGTGCCAGCAGTTACGGGTCGAGACGGGGTAATTCACCCCTCCACTTT; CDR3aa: CASSYGSRRGNSPLHF
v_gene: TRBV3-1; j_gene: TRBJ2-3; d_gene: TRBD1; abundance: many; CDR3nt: TGTGCCAGCAGCCCGCCCGGGACAGGGAGTACAGATACGCAGTATTTT; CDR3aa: CASSPPGTGSTDTQYF
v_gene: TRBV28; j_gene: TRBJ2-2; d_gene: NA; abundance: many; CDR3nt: TGTGCCAGCAGTTTTCGCAGAACGACCGGGGAGCTGTTTTTT; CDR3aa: CASSFRRTTGELFF
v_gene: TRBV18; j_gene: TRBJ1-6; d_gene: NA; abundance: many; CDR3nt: TGTGCCAGCTCACCAAGGGAGTATAATTCACCCCTCCACTTT; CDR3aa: CASSPREYNSPLHF
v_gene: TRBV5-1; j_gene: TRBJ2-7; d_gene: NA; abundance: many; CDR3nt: TGCGCCAGCAGCCTCCGCGATAGCGGCTCCTACGAGCAGTACTTC; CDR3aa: CASSLRDSGSYEQYF
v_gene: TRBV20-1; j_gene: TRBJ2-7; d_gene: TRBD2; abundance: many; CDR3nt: TGCAGTGCTACGGCGGGAGGCTGGCTATACGAGCAGTACTTC; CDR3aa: CSATAGGWLYEQYF
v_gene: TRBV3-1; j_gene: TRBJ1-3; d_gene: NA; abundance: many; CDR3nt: TGTGCCAGCAGCCAATTCCGGGACATAACTGGAAACACCATATATTTT; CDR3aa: CASSQFRDITGNTIYF
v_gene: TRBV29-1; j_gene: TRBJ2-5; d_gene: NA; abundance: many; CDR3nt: TGCAGCGGGACAGTAGCAGAGACCCAGTACTTC; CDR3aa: CSGTVAETQYF
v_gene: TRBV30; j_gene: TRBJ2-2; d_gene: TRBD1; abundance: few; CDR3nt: TGTGCCTACCCCCCCCGAAGGACAGGGGGCTCCGGGGAGCTGTTTTTT; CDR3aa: CAYPPRRTGGSGELFF
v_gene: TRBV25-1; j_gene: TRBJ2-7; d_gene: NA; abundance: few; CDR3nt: TGTGCCAGGAGTAGGGACAAAAAAAGGGGCGAGCAGTACTTC; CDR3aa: CARSRDKKRGEQYF
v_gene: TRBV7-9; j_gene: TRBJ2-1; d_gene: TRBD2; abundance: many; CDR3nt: TGTGCCAGCAGCTCACCGCGGACTAGCTCGGGCAATGAGCAGTTCTTC; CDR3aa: CASSSPRTSSGNEQFF
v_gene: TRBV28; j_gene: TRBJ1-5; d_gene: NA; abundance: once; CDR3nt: TGTGCCAGCAGCTTAACAGGGAGAATCAATCAGCCCCAGCATTTT; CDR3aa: CASSLTGRINQPQHF
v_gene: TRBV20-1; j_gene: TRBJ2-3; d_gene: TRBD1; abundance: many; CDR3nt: TGCAGTGCTACCGACAGGGATTCGTATACGCAGTATTTT; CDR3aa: CSATDRDSYTQYF
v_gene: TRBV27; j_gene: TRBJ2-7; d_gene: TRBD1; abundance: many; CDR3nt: TGTGCCAGCAGTTATCGACAGGGGGTGCAGTACTTC; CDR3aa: CASSYRQGVQYF
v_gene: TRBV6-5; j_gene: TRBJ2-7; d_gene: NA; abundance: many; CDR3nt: TGTGCCAGCAGTTACTCGTTCGGTGCCTACGAGCAGTACTTC; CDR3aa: CASSYSFGAYEQYF
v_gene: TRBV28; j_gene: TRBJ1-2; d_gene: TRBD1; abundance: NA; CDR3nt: TGTGCCAGCAGTTTACGGGACAGTAGCTCATTCTCAAACTATGGCTACACCTTC; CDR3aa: CASSLRDSSSFSNYGYTF
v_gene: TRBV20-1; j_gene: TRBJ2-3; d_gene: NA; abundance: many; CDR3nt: TGCAGTGGGAGGGGTTATGGTGGAGGGACCACAGATACGCAGTATTTT; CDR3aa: CSGRGYGGGTTDTQYF
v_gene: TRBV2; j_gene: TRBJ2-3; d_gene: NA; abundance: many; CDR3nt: TGTGCCAGCAGTCGGCTGCCCGGCACAGATACGCAGTATTTT; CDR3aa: CASSRLPGTDTQYF
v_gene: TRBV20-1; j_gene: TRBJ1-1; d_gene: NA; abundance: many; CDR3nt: TGCAGTGCTCGACAGCAAACGAACACTGAAGCTTTCTTT; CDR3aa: CSARQQTNTEAFF
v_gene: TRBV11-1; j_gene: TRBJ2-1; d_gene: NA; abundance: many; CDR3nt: TGTGCCAGCAGCTTACGGCGAAGCTCCTACAATGAGCAGTTCTTC; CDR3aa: CASSLRRSSYNEQFF
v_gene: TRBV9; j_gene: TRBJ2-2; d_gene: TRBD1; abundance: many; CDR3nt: TGTGCCAGCAGCGTTCTGACAGGGGGCACCGGGGAGCTGTTTTTT; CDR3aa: CASSVLTGGTGELFF
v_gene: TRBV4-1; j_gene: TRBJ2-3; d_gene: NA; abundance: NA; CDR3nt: TGCGCCAGCAGCCAAGATCGTGTAGGCACAGATACGCAGTATTTT; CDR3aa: CASSQDRVGTDTQYF
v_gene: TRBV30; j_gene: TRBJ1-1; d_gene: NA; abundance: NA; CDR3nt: TGTGCCTGGAATCTGGACCCTCTCCAAGCGAGGAACACTGAAGCTTTCTTT; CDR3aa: CAWNLDPLQARNTEAFF
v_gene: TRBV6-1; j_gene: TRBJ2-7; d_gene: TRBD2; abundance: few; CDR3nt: TGTGCCAGCAGTGAAGCGCGGCTAGCGGGAGTAAAATCCTACGAGCAGTACTTC; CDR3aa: CASSEARLAGVKSYEQYF
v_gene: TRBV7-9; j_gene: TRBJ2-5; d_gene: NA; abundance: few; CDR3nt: TGTGCCAGCAGCTTAACCCTAACTGTTCAAGAGACCCAGTACTTC; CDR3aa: CASSLTLTVQETQYF
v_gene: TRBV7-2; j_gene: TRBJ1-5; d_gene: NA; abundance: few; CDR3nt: TGTGCCAGCAGCTTAGTCGGGGTTCGCCCCGTTAGCAATCAGCCCCAGCATTTT; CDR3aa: CASSLVGVRPVSNQPQHF
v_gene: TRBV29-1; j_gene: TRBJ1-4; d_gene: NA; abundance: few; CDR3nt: TGCAGCGTTCTCGGTGCAACTAATGAAAAACTGTTTTTT; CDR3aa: CSVLGATNEKLFF
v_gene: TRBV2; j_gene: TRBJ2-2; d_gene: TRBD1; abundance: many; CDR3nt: TGTGCCAGCAGTGAGAGGGACAGTCGTAAGGAGCTGTTTTTT; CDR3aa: CASSERDSRKELFF
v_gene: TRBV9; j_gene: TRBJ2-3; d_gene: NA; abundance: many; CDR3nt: TGTGCCAGCAGCGTAGCGTGGGGAGATACGCAGTATTTT; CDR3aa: CASSVAWGDTQYF
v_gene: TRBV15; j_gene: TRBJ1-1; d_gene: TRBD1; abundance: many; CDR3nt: TGTGCCACCAGCCGCCGGGACAGGGAGACTGAAGCTTTCTTT; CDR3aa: CATSRRDRETEAFF
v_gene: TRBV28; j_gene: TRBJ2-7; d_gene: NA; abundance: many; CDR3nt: TGTGCCAGCAGTTTATCGTCAAGGTACGAGCAGTACTTC; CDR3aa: CASSLSSRYEQYF
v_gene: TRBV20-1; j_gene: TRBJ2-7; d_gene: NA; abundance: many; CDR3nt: TGCAGTGCTCCGAGGGCAGGGGTTGGGGCTGGCGAGCAGTACTTC; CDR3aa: CSAPRAGVGAGEQYF
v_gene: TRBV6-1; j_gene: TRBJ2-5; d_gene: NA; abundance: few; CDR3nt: TGTGCCAGCAGTCCCCGGGGGGCTTCTGGGCTAGTGGATTCCAAAGAGACCCAGTACTTC; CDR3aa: CASSPRGASGLVDSKETQYF
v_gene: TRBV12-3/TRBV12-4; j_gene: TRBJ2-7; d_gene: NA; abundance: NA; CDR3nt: TGTGCCAGCACCAACCAGGGTTACGAGCAGTACTTC; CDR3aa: CASTNQGYEQYF
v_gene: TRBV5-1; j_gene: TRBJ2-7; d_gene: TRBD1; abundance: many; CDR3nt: TGCGCCAGCAGCTCGGGACAGGGGTTGGAGCAGTACTTC; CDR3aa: CASSSGQGLEQYF
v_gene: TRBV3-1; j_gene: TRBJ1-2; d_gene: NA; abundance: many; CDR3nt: TGTGCCAGCAGCCACTTGCAGGGACGATATGGCTACACCTTC; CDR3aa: CASSHLQGRYGYTF
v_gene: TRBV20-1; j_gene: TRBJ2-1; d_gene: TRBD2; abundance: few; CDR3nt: TGCAGTGCTAGGAGCAGCCTAGCGGGAGTTGGCGAGCAGTTCTTC; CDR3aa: CSARSSLAGVGEQFF
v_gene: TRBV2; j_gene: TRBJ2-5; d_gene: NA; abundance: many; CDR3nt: TGTGCCAGCACCCAGGGAGGCCCCCAAGAGACCCAGTACTTC; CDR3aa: CASTQGGPQETQYF
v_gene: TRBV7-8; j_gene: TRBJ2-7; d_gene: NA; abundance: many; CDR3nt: TGTGCCAGCAGCGCGGGACAGACCTACGAGCAGTACTTC; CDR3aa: CASSAGQTYEQYF
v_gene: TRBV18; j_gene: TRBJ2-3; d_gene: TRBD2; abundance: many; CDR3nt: TGTGCCAGCTCGGAATTAGCGGGGGACACAGATACGCAGTATTTT; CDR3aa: CASSELAGDTDTQYF
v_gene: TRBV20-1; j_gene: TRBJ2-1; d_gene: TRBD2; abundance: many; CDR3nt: TGCAGTGCTAGAGCCGAGCGGGAGATGAATGAGCAGTTCTTC; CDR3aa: CSARAEREMNEQFF
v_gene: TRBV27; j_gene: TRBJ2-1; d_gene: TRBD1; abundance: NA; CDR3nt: TGTGCCAGCAGTCCCCCGGACAGGGCGATGGTCTTC; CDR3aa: CASSPPDRAMVF
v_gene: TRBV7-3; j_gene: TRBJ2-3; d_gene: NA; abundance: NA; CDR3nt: TGTGCCAGCAGCCTAGAGGGGGGGAGGGCCTTAGATACGCAGTATTTT; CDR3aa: CASSLEGGRALDTQYF
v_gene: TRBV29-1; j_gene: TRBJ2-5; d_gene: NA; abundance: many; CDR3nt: TGCAGCGTTGAAAGGCTAGAAGAGACCCAGTACTTC; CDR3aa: CSVERLEETQYF
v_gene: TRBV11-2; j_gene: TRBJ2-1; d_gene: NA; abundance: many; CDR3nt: TGTGCCAGCACCCCCGAGGGGGGAATCTCCTACAATGAGCAGTTCTTC; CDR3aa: CASTPEGGISYNEQFF
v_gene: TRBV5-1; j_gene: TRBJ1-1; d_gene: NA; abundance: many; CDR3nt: TGCGCCAGCAGCCCCAACCCCCGACAGGAAGAAGCTTTCTTT; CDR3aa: CASSPNPRQEEAFF
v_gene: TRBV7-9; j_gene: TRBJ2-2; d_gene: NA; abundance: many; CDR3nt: TGTGCCAGCAGCTTAGTAGGTGGGCCCGGGGAGCTGTTTTTT; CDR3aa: CASSLVGGPGELFF
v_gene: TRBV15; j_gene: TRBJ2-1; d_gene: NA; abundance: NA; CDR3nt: TGTGCCACCAGCAGCTTCCCCCCAAATGAGCAGTTCTTC; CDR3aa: CATSSFPPNEQFF
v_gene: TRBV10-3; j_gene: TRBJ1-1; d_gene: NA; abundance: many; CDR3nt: TGTGCCTCGGCACAACAGGGGAACACTGAAGCTTTCTTT; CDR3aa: CASAQQGNTEAFF
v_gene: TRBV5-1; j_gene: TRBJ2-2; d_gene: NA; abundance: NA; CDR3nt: TGCGCCAGCAACAACGTCCCGGGGGTCACCGGGGAGCTGTTTTTT; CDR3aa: CASNNVPGVTGELFF